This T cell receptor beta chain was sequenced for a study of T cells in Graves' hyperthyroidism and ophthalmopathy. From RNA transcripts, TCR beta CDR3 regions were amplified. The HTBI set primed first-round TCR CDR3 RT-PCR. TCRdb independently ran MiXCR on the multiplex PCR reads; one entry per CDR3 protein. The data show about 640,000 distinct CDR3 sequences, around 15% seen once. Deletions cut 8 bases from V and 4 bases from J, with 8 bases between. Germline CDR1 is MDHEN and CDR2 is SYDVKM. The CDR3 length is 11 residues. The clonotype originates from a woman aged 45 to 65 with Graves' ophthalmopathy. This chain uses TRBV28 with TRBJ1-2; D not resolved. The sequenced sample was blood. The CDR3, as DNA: TGTGCCAGCTCCGACGTCTATGGCTACACCTTC. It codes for CASSDVYGYTF.